This paragraph covers one TCR beta chain sequence. The antigen this receptor binds is unknown. Base qualities were left out, and no much larger clone turns up one base away. Each collaborating institution followed its own protocols to collect whole blood in K2EDTA tubes. For TCRbeta analysis, collaborator samples were shipped as frozen whole blood, as isolated PBMCs, or as DNA extracted from either sample type. The CDR3 sequence holds 15 residues, the cysteine and phenylalanine included. Of the read, only the CDR3 DNA is kept; its 45 bases are in frame from base 1. The germline V gene encodes CDR1 MNHEY and CDR2 SVGAGI. Unmatched junction bases come to 13, with V trimmed by 11 bases and J by 0 bases. The data stem from a study of blood T cell repertoires in COVID-19 (dated by TCRdb to 2020 to 2022). About the study as a whole: Samples covering the acute and convalescent phases of COVID-19 were provided by collaborators in the United States, Italy and Spain. The prospective study material was composed of cDNA or gDNA derived from T cells, B-cell-depleted T cells, or PBMCs. The dataset comprised deeply sampled blood TCRbeta repertoires from subjects exposed to, actively infected with, or recovered from COVID-19. The repertoires were made available in a free public database intended to serve as a resource for research on the immune response to SARS-CoV-2. Samples came from the ongoing ImmuneRACE study (first 160 participants) plus 1,254 subjects from 6 global collaborators. Nearly every sample came with metadata listing a de-identified subject ID, COVID-19 status, age in years and sex. HLA class I and class II types, where available, came from metadata supplied by the sample provider rather than from assay-based typing.

General findings and caveats noted by the study authors: The amount of clinical and demographic metadata varied by source and participant and was provided uncurated.

TCRbeta CDR3 regions were amplified from genomic DNA by means of the immunoSEQ Assay, a bias-controlled multiplex PCR. Per the original workflow: Within the assay, amplification of reference gene primers was used to estimate how many nucleated cells each sample contained. To quantify the absolute abundance of each unique TCRbeta CDR3 rearrangement, sequence reads were collapsed and filtered. For each sample, productive Simpson clonality was calculated as the square root of Simpson's diversity index over productive rearrangements. In its TCRdb copy, this immuneACCESS table keeps in-frame sequences only and misses some clones. Where compared with another copy, unresolved V genes explain less than half of these, and the others have no known cause. V, J and clone size reflect that table, while D and trimming were determined from the DNA. This sample comprises 97,000 or so clones, roughly 86% of them detected only once. The top ten clones comprise around 9.4% of the sample.

The source is a man aged 35-49 years with active or convalescent COVID-19. The sequencing sample was made of peripheral blood. This receptor chain uses TRBV6-5 and TRBJ2-7; 7 central bases correspond to TRBD1. The CDR3 sequence is CAGTTGTDLSYEQYF. In nucleotides, the sequence is TGTGCCGGTACCACCGGGACAGACCTCTCCTACGAGCAGTACTTC.